This TCR beta chain was sequenced during a study of T cells after posttransplantation cyclophosphamide. The protocol was immunoSEQ multiplex PCR, while the TCRdb copy is restricted to in-frame clones and leaves out a portion. This table holds about 8,000 clones, roughly four fifths found once. Cyclophosphamide on days +3 and +4 followed busulfan-fludarabine conditioning and a marrow graft. CDR1 LNHDA and CDR2 SQIVND come from the germline V gene (reference sequence). This CDR3 is 15 amino acids long. Trimming left V 3 bases short and J 4 bases short, with 15 bases between. On this clone: What it recognizes is unknown.

Study outcomes and limitations: After PTCy, TRB diversity resembled that of CNI/methotrexate controls. Blood and skin or GI T cell repertoires showed limited TRB overlap.

The chain recombines TRBV19 with TRBJ2-5; tentative D call: TRBD1 (6 bases). The input for sequencing was CD4+ T cells sorted from blood, taken 1162 days after allogeneic stem cell transplant with posttransplant cyclophosphamide. The sequence was collected from a female patient in her 40s who received an allogeneic stem cell transplant from a related donor, was CMV-positive, and had no GVHD. The T cells may partly be graft donor cells. CDR3: CASSMPGATAETQYF. The DNA of the CDR3 is TGTGCCAGTAGTATGCCAGGGGCCACGGCAGAGACCCAGTACTTC.